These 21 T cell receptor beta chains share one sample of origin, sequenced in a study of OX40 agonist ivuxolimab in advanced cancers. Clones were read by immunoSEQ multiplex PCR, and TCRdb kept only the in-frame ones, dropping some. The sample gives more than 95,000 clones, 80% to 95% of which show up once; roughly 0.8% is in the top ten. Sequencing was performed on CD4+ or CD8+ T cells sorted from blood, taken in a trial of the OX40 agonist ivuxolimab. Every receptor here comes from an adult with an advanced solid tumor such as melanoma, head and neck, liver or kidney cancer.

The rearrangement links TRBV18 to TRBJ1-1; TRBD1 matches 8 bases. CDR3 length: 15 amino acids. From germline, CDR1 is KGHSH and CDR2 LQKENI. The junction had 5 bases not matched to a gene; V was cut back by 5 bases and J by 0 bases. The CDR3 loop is CASSSGTGLNTEAFF. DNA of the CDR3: TGTGCCAGCTCATCCGGGACAGGATTGAACACTGAAGCTTTCTTT.

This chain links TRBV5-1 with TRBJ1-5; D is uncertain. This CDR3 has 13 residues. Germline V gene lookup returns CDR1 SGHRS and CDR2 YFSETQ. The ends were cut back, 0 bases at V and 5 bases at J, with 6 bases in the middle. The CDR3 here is CASSLAEDQPQHF. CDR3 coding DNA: TGCGCCAGCAGCTTGGCTGAGGATCAGCCCCAGCATTTT.

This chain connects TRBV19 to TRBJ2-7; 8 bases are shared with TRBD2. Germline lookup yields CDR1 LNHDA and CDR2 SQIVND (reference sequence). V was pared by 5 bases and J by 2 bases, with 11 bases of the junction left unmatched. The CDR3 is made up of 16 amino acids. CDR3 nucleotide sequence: TGTGCCAGTAGTCGGGAGGGCGGGAGTGTTGCCTACGAGCAGTACTTC. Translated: CASSREGGSVAYEQYF.

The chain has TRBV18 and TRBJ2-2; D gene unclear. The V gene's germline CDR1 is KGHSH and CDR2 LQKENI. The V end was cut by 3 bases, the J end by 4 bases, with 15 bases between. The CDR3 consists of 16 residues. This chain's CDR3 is CASSPQVLGSTGELFF. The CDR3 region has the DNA TGTGCCAGCTCACCTCAAGTTTTAGGTTCCACCGGGGAGCTGTTTTTT.

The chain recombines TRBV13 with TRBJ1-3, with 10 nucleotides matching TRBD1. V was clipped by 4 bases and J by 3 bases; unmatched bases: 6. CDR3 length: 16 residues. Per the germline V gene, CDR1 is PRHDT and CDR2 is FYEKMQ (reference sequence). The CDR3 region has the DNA TGTGCCAGCAGCTCGGGACAGGGGAGCCTTGGAAACACCATATATTTT. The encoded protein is CASSSGQGSLGNTIYF.

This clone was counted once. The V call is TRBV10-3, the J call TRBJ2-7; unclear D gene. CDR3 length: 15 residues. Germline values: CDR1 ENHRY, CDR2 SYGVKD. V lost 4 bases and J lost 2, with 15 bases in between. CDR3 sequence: CAISVGNNRAYEQYF. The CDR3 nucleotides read TGTGCCATCAGTGTAGGGAACAACAGAGCCTACGAGCAGTACTTC.

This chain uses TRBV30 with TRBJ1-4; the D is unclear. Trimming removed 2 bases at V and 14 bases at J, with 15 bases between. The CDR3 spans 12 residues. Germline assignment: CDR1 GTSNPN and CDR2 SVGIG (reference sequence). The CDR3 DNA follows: TGTGCCTGGAGTTTAGCAGGCCGTAAGCTGTTTTTT. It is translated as CAWSLAGRKLFF.

CDR3 in amino acids: CASSPTLHDPRQGLFF. The CDR3 bases are TGTGCCAGCAGCCCCACTCTCCACGATCCCAGGCAGGGACTGTTTTTT. V gene TRBV28 combines with J gene TRBJ1-4; the D gene is possibly TRBD1 (5 bases). The CDR3 runs 16 residues. Trimming removed 6 bases from V and 13 bases from J, with 27 bases in between. Germline CDR1 and CDR2: MDHEN and SYDVKM.

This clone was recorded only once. This chain's CDR3 is CASSPPAQGSTEAFF. CDR3 in DNA: TGTGCCAGCTCACCACCGGCCCAGGGCAGCACTGAAGCTTTCTTT. The gene calls are TRBV18 and TRBJ1-1, with D perhaps TRBD1 (5 bases). Germline-derived CDR1 and CDR2 are KGHSH and LQKENI. This CDR3 comprises 15 residues. V was clipped by 0 bases and J by 4 bases, with 12 bases between them.

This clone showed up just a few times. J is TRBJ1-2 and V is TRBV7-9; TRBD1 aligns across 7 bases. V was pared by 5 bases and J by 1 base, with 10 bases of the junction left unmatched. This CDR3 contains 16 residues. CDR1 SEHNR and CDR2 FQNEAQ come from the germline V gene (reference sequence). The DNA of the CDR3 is TGTGCCAGCAGCGTAGAAGGACAGGTTTTTAACTATGGCTACACCTTC. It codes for CASSVEGQVFNYGYTF.

The CDR3: CASSLLGTVGDEQFF. Written as DNA, the CDR3 is TGTGCCAGCAGCCTACTCGGTACGGTAGGAGATGAGCAGTTCTTC. The J gene is TRBJ2-1, the V gene TRBV7-2, with unresolved D. Germline loops: CDR1 SGHTA, CDR2 FQGNSA. This CDR3 is built from 15 residues. The V end lost 5 bases, the J end lost 8 bases, and 19 bases lay between the germline ends. The complete variable domain, with remaining parts taken from reference TRBV7-2 and TRBJ2-1, reads GAGVSQSPSNKVTEKGKDVELRCDPISGHTALYWYRQSLGQGLEFLIYFQGNSAPDKSGLPSDRFSAERTGGSVSTLTIQRTQQEDSAVYLCASSLLGTVGDEQFFGPGTRLTVL.

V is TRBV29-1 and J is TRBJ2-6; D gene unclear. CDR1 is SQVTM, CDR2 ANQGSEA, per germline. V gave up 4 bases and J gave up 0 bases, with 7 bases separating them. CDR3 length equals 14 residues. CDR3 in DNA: TGCAGCGTTGCACCCTCCTCTGGGGCCAACGTCCTGACTTTC. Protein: CSVAPSSGANVLTF.

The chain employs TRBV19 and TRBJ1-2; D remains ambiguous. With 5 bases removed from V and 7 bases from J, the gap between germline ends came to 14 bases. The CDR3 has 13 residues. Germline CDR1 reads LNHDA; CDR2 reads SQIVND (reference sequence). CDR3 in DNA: TGTGCCAGTAGTGGGCAGCCAGCTAGTGGCTACACCTTC. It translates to CASSGQPASGYTF. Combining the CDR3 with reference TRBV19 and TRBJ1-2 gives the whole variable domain DGGITQSPKYLFRKEGQNVTLSCEQNLNHDAMYWYRQDPGQGLRLIYYSQIVNDFQKGDIAEGYSVSREKKESFPLTVTSAQKNPTAFYLCASSGQPASGYTFGSGTRLTVV.

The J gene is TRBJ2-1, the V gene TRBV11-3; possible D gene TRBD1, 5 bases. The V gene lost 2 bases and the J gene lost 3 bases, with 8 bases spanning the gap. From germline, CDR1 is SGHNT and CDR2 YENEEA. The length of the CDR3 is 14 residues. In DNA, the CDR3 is TGTGCCAGCAGCTTAAGAGACAGCTACAATGAGCAGTTCTTC. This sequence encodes CASSLRDSYNEQFF. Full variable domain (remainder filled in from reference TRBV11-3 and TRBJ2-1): EAGVVQSPRYKIIEKKQPVAFWCNPISGHNTLYWYLQNLGQGPELLIRYENEEAVDDSQLPKDRFSAERLKGVDSTLKIQPAELGDSAVYLCASSLRDSYNEQFFGPGTRLTVL.

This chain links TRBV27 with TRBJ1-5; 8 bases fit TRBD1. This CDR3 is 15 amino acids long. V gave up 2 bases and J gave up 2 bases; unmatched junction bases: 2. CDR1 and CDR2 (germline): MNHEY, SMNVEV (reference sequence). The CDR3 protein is CASSLNRGGNQPQHF. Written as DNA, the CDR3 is TGTGCCAGCAGTTTAAACAGGGGGGGCAATCAGCCCCAGCATTTT.

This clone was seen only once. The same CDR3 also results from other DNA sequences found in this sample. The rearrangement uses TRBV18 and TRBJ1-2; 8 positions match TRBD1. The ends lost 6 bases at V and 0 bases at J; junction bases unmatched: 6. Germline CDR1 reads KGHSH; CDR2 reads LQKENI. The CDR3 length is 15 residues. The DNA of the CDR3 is TGTGCCAGCTCTCTTGGGACAGGCTCTAACTATGGCTACACCTTC. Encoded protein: CASSLGTGSNYGYTF.

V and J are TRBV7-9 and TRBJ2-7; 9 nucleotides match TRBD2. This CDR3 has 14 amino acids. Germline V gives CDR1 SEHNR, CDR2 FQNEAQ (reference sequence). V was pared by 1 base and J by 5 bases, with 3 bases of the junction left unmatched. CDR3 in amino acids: CASSLGAGGHEQYF. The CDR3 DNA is TGTGCCAGCAGCTTAGGAGCGGGAGGCCACGAGCAGTACTTC.

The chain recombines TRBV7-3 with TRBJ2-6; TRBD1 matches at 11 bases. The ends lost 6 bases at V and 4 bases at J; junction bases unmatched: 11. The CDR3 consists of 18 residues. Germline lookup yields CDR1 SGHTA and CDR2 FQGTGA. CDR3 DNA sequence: TGTGCCAGCAGGCTATCCGGACAGGGGGCGGCCGGGGCCAACGTCCTGACTTTC. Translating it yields CASRLSGQGAAGANVLTF.

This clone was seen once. The CDR3 is CASSALRGTDTQYF. DNA of the CDR3: TGTGCCAGCTCAGCCTTAAGGGGCACAGATACGCAGTATTTT. The chain couples TRBV18 to TRBJ2-3; D remains unclear. This CDR3 spans 14 amino acids. Germline lookup yields CDR1 KGHSH and CDR2 LQKENI. The V end was cut by 5 bases, the J end by 1 base, with 10 bases between.

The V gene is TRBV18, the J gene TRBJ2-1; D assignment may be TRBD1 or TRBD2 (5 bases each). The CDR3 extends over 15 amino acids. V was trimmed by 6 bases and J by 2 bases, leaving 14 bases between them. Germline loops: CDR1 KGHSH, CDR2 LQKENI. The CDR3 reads CASSPGQGTYNEQFF. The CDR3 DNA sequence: TGTGCCAGCTCTCCGGGGCAGGGCACCTACAATGAGCAGTTCTTC.

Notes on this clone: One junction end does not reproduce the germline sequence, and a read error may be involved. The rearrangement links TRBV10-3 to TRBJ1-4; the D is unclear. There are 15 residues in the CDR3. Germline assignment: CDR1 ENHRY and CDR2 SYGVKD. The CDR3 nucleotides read TGTGCCATTAGTGAGGCTTTGACAACTAATGAAAAACTGTTTTTT. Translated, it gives CAISEALTTNEKLFF.